These 31 T cell receptor beta chains originate from one sample sequenced in a study of blood T cell repertoires in COVID-19. Clones were sequenced by immunoSEQ multiplex PCR, and TCRdb holds only the in-frame ones, with some missing. The table records some 160,000 clones, roughly 84% of them present only once. Sequencing used peripheral blood. These receptors were collected from a human donor in a cohort sampled during active COVID-19.

This clone was recorded once. The rearrangement joins TRBV6-1 to TRBJ1-2, with D possibly matching TRBD1 (5 bases). With 2 bases removed from V and 1 base from J, the gap between germline ends came to 11 bases. This CDR3 spans 15 amino acids. Germline V gene sequence: CDR1 MNHNS, CDR2 SASEGT. CDR3 sequence: CASSELGQGNYGYTF. DNA for the CDR3: TGTGCCAGCAGTGAATTGGGTCAGGGTAACTATGGCTACACCTTC.

V and J are TRBV28 and TRBJ2-7; TRBD2 is a possible D gene (6 bases). CDR1 MDHEN and CDR2 SYDVKM come from the germline V gene. V was pared by 5 bases and J by 3 bases, with 11 bases between. This CDR3 has 13 residues. The chain's CDR3 is CASSPGLLYEQYF. The CDR3 bases are TGTGCCAGCAGTCCGGGACTCCTCTACGAGCAGTACTTC.

The CDR3 loop reads CASSLGTGDVLTF. CDR3 bases: TGCGCCAGCAGCTTAGGGACAGGGGACGTCCTGACTTTC. The genes are TRBV5-1 and TRBJ2-6; TRBD1 matches 10 bases. V lost 2 bases to trimming and J lost 11 bases; unmatched junction nucleotides: 1. This CDR3 region has 13 residues. Germline CDR1 SGHRS, CDR2 YFSETQ.

The V gene is TRBV15, the J gene TRBJ2-5; 12 positions agree with TRBD2. Germline CDR1 and CDR2: LNHNV and YYDKDF (reference sequence). V was clipped by 1 base and J by 3 bases; unmatched bases: 3. The CDR3 is 16 residues long. The CDR3 DNA is TGTGCCACCAGCAGAGGCTCTAGCGGGAGGGAAGAGACCCAGTACTTC. As protein: CATSRGSSGREETQYF.

A single count supports this clone. The chain couples TRBV7-2 to TRBJ2-7; a possible D gene is TRBD1 (6 bases). Germline CDR1 and CDR2: SGHTA and FQGNSA. Between the trimmed V and J ends, which lost 6 bases and 3 bases, there was a span of 12 bases. This CDR3 contains 13 residues. CDR3 bases: TGTGCCAGCAGTTTGGGACAAATCTACGAGCAGTACTTC. Translating gives CASSLGQIYEQYF.

The chain employs TRBV20-1 and TRBJ2-1, with a weak D call TRBD1 (5 bases). Trimming removed 3 bases from V and 5 bases from J, with 8 bases in between. The CDR3 contains 12 residues. Germline assignment: CDR1 DFQATT and CDR2 SNEGSKA (reference sequence). This chain's CDR3 is CSASRQNNEQFF. The CDR3 region has the DNA TGCAGTGCTAGTCGACAGAACAATGAGCAGTTCTTC.

V usage is TRBV4-1 and J usage is TRBJ2-1; weak D call: TRBD2 (5 bases). Germline V gene sequence: CDR1 MGHRA, CDR2 YSYEKL. Trimming shortened V by 0 bases and J by 3 bases, and 9 bases separated the two germline ends. CDR3 size: 15 residues. CDR3: CASSQESRDYNEQFF. The CDR3, as DNA: TGCGCCAGCAGCCAAGAGAGCCGGGACTACAATGAGCAGTTCTTC.

The chain combines TRBV27 with TRBJ1-6; 8 bases agree with TRBD1. From germline, CDR1 is MNHEY and CDR2 SMNVEV (reference sequence). The CDR3 sequence is 13 residues long. Losses at the gene ends were 6 bases for V and 9 bases for J; bases not matched to a gene: 4. The CDR3 DNA reads as TGTGCCAGCAGAAACAGGGGGACTTCACCCCTCCACTTT. It codes for CASRNRGTSPLHF.

This clone was recorded only once. The chain recombines TRBV10-1 with TRBJ2-3; the match to TRBD1 covers 7 bases. In germline, CDR1 is WNHNN, CDR2 SYGVQD (reference sequence). The V and J ends lost 2 bases and 1 base, in that order; junction bases with no gene match: 3. This CDR3 has 15 amino acids. The DNA for the CDR3 is TGCGCCAGCAGTGAGGACAGGGTAGGCACAGATACGCAGTATTTT. It is translated as CASSEDRVGTDTQYF.

The chain couples TRBV11-2 to TRBJ2-7; the D gene is possibly TRBD1 (5 bases). Trimming stripped 0 bases from V and 2 bases from J, with 17 bases between. Germline CDR1 reads SGHAT; CDR2 reads FQNNGV. The CDR3 has 17 amino acids. CDR3 loop: CASSLDWSRALPYEQYF. Written as DNA, the CDR3 is TGTGCCAGCAGCTTAGATTGGAGCAGGGCGTTACCCTACGAGCAGTACTTC.

The V and J genes are TRBV5-1 and TRBJ2-6; 8 bases map to TRBD1. CDR3 length: 14 residues. Germline CDR1 SGHRS, CDR2 YFSETQ. After removal of 2 bases from V and 11 bases from J, the junction contained 6 bases not matched to a gene. The CDR3, as DNA: TGCGCCAGCAGCTTAGGACAGGGTCTTGACGTCCTGACTTTC. Its protein product is CASSLGQGLDVLTF. Full variable domain (missing parts from reference TRBV5-1 and TRBJ2-6): KAGVTQTPRYLIKTRGQQVTLSCSPISGHRSVSWYQQTPGQGLQFLFEYFSETQRNKGNFPGRFSGRQFSNSRSEMNVSTLELGDSALYLCASSLGQGLDVLTFGAGSRLTVL.

The V gene is TRBV3-1 (or the pseudogene TRBV3-2), the J gene TRBJ1-2, with TRBD1 matching 9 bases. CDR1 and CDR2 from the germline V gene are LGHDT and YNNKEL (reference sequence). The CDR3 sequence is 14 residues long. Trimming cost V 4 bases and J 8 bases; bases outside gene matches: 8. CDR3 DNA: TGTGCCAGCAGCCTGGGGACAGGGACTTCCGGCTACACCTTC. Residues: CASSLGTGTSGYTF.

DNA of the CDR3: TGTGCCAGCTCTCGGGATAGCTCGCCCTACGAGCAGTACTTC. Its translation is CASSRDSSPYEQYF. The V and J genes are TRBV6-5 and TRBJ2-7; the D gene is possibly TRBD2 (5 bases). Deletions cut 8 bases from V and 2 bases from J, with 16 bases between. This CDR3 region has 14 residues. Germline CDR1 and CDR2: MNHEY and SVGAGI.

This clone was observed once. The chain carries TRBV10-1 and TRBJ1-2, with no clear D. Germline V gene lookup returns CDR1 WNHNN and CDR2 SYGVQD (reference sequence). The CDR3 runs 14 residues. Trimming took off 5 bases at V and 4 bases at J, with 14 bases between the two ends. CDR3 protein: CASSPQDIAYGYTF. CDR3 coding DNA: TGCGCCAGCAGTCCTCAGGATATCGCCTATGGCTACACCTTC.

This chain uses TRBV18 with TRBJ2-1; tentatively, D is TRBD2 (7 bases). V lost 5 bases and J 0 bases, leaving 23 bases between the germline ends. Germline V CDR1 and CDR2: KGHSH, LQKENI. The CDR3 totals 19 residues. The CDR3 here is CASSAGLGGTMSSYNEQFF. The CDR3 region has the DNA TGTGCCAGCTCAGCAGGCCTCGGGGGGACAATGAGCTCCTACAATGAGCAGTTCTTC.

V and J are TRBV7-2 and TRBJ2-7; a possible D gene is TRBD1 (5 bases). The CDR3 loop spans 14 amino acids. CDR1 and CDR2 from the germline V gene are SGHTA and FQGNSA. V dropped 6 bases and J dropped 1 base, with 13 bases sitting between them. The CDR3 loop reads CASRFLDTSYEQYF. The CDR3 nucleotides read TGTGCCAGCAGGTTCCTGGACACTTCCTACGAGCAGTACTTC.

The CDR3 here is CAAGGTYGYTF. The DNA for the CDR3 is TGTGCCGCCGGAGGGACCTATGGCTACACCTTC. J is TRBJ1-2 and V is TRBV28, with a weak D call TRBD1 (5 bases). The CDR3 is 11 residues long. Trimming removed 11 bases from V and 4 bases from J, with 11 bases in between. Germline loops: CDR1 MDHEN, CDR2 SYDVKM.

The CDR3 coding sequence is TGCGCCAGCAGCCAAGGGACTTACGAGCAGTACTTC. Translated, it gives CASSQGTYEQYF. The rearrangement joins TRBV4-3 to TRBJ2-7, with a tentative D call TRBD2 (5 bases). Trimming took 1 base from V and 4 from J, leaving 5 bases between them. The CDR3 length is 12 residues. Germline V gene lookup returns CDR1 LGHNA and CDR2 YSLEER.

This chain joins TRBV19 and TRBJ1-2, with 8 bases aligning to TRBD1. From germline, CDR1 is LNHDA and CDR2 SQIVND (reference sequence). Losses at the gene ends were 3 bases for V and 4 bases for J; bases not matched to a gene: 7. The CDR3 is 15 amino acids. DNA of the CDR3: TGTGCCAGTAGTATTTTGACAGGGGACCGCTATGGCTACACCTTC. Its translation: CASSILTGDRYGYTF.

The chain has TRBV14 and TRBJ2-6; 9 bases agree with TRBD1. V lost 2 bases, J lost 0 bases, and 8 bases stayed unmatched. Germline lookup yields CDR1 SGHDN and CDR2 FVKESK. This CDR3 contains 19 residues. The CDR3 spells CASSQMAGTGSSGANVLTF. The CDR3 nucleotides are TGTGCCAGCAGCCAAATGGCTGGGACAGGGAGCTCTGGGGCCAACGTCCTGACTTTC.

This chain connects TRBV11-2 to TRBJ1-3; 9 bases line up with TRBD1. The V gene end was trimmed by 4 bases and the J gene end by 4 bases; junction bases not matched to a gene: 5. Germline values: CDR1 SGHAT, CDR2 FQNNGV. The CDR3 is 15 amino acids. DNA of the CDR3: TGTGCCAGCAGCTCCGGGACAGGGAGGGGAAACACCATATATTTT. Translated: CASSSGTGRGNTIYF.

V is TRBV10-1 and J is TRBJ1-5, with 7 positions matching TRBD1. V was clipped by 5 bases and J by 1 base; unmatched bases: 5. The CDR3 consists of 15 residues. Germline assignment: CDR1 WNHNN and CDR2 SYGVQD (reference sequence). The CDR3 bases are TGCGCCAGCAGTAATACACAGGGGAGCAATCAGCCCCAGCATTTT. Residues: CASSNTQGSNQPQHF.

This clone is a singleton in its sample. The chain has TRBV24-1 and TRBJ2-7; the match to TRBD1 covers 7 bases. J gave up 2 bases and V 7 bases, and 1 base lay outside the gene matches. This CDR3 contains 12 residues. CDR1 and CDR2 (germline): KGHDR, SFDVKD. CDR3 amino acids: CATSQGAYEQYF. The CDR3 bases are TGTGCCACCAGCCAGGGGGCCTACGAGCAGTACTTC.

The rearrangement joins TRBV21-1 to TRBJ1-2; the DNA was not compared with TRBD1, the D call given in the table. TRBV21-1 is flagged as a pseudogene. CDR3 length: 16 residues. CDR3 in amino acids: CASSKVRQGGNYGYTF. The CDR3 bases are TGTGCCAGCAGCAAAGTTCGACAGGGGGGGAACTATGGCTACACCTTC.

The V gene is TRBV28, the J gene TRBJ2-3, with 7 bases matching TRBD2. Germline CDR1 reads MDHEN; CDR2 reads SYDVKM. The CDR3 consists of 18 residues. V lost 1 base, J lost 1 base, and 11 bases stayed unmatched. The CDR3 region has the DNA TGTGCCAGCAGTTTATTTGGGCTAGCGGACGTCCGCACAGATACGCAGTATTTT. Protein: CASSLFGLADVRTDTQYF.

The chain combines TRBV6-2 or TRBV6-3 with TRBJ2-7; TRBD1 aligns across 7 bases. Germline V gene data show CDR1 as MNHEY and CDR2 as SVGEGT. V was clipped by 1 base and J by 4 bases; unmatched bases: 10. This CDR3 is 16 amino acids long. The CDR3 loop reads CASSYYDRARAYEQYF. CDR3 nucleotide sequence: TGTGCCAGCAGTTACTACGACAGGGCCAGAGCTTACGAGCAGTACTTC.

V is TRBV6-5 and J is TRBJ2-5, with 8 bases identical to TRBD1. Trimming removed 6 bases from V and 9 bases from J; junction bases left unmatched: 3. The V gene's germline CDR1 is MNHEY and CDR2 SVGAGI. The CDR3 is 11 residues long. CDR3 residues: CASRDRAAQYF. The CDR3 bases are TGTGCCAGCAGGGACAGGGCGGCCCAGTACTTC.

V usage is TRBV18 and J usage is TRBJ1-1, with unresolved D. The V gene lost 2 bases and the J gene lost 6 bases, with 10 bases spanning the gap. The germline V gene has CDR1 KGHSH and CDR2 LQKENI. The CDR3 totals 13 residues. This chain's CDR3 is CASSPAFEAEAFF. CDR3 coding DNA: TGTGCCAGCTCACCAGCCTTCGAGGCTGAAGCTTTCTTT.

As DNA, the CDR3 is TGTGCCAGCAGCTTAAGTGCTAGCGGGAGGGCAGGGTACGAGCAGTACTTC. Translation: CASSLSASGRAGYEQYF. This sequence joins TRBV7-2 and TRBJ2-7, with TRBD2 matching over 12 bases. CDR1 SGHTA and CDR2 FQGNSA come from the germline V gene. The ends lost 2 bases at V and 4 bases at J; junction bases unmatched: 9. The CDR3 has 17 residues.

The CDR3 spells CASSWGGRDTQYF. CDR3 coding DNA: TGTGCCAGCAGTTGGGGGGGCAGGGATACGCAGTATTTT. The chain couples TRBV28 to TRBJ2-3, with D possibly matching TRBD2 (7 bases). Germline V gene lookup returns CDR1 MDHEN and CDR2 SYDVKM. Trimming pared 4 bases from V and 6 bases from J, leaving 11 bases between. CDR3 length equals 13 residues.

The chain carries TRBV5-1 and TRBJ2-1, with TRBD1 matching 8 bases. The ends lost 5 bases at V and 0 bases at J; junction bases unmatched: 4. The CDR3 loop spans 15 amino acids. Germline V gives CDR1 SGHRS, CDR2 YFSETQ. CDR3 nucleotide sequence: TGCGCCAGCAGGAGACAGGGGAACTCCTACAATGAGCAGTTCTTC. As protein: CASRRQGNSYNEQFF. The full variable domain, with the rest looked up from reference TRBV5-1 and TRBJ2-1, is KAGVTQTPRYLIKTRGQQVTLSCSPISGHRSVSWYQQTPGQGLQFLFEYFSETQRNKGNFPGRFSGRQFSNSRSEMNVSTLELGDSALYLCASRRQGNSYNEQFFGPGTRLTVL.